The 16 T cell receptor beta chains below were found in one sample sequenced in a study of CXCR3-negative and CXCR3-positive naive CD8 T cells. Findings and limits, study-wide: TRB CDR3s were more hydrophobic in CXCR3-positive than in CXCR3-negative naive cells.

Antigens of these TCRs are unknown. The method, 5' RACE with UMI labels, was used to prepare the TRB cDNA libraries. TCRdb re-analyzed the 5' RACE reads; it lists each CDR3 protein once, without DNA. Here the sample table reports roughly 99,000 distinct CDR3 sequences. What was sequenced was naive CXCR3+ CD8+ T cells from blood. Subset in this sample: CD45RO-CCR7+CD27+CD95- naive CD8+ T cells expressing CXCR3 (TNR3+). The receptor source for this set is a human donor in good health. Some clones in this sample may be carry-over from other donors' samples.

The V call is TRBV29-1, the J call TRBJ2-7; the D call from TCRdb, TRBD1, cannot be confirmed without DNA. Germline CDR1 reads SQVTM; CDR2 reads ANQGSEA. This CDR3 has 16 amino acids. The CDR3 sequence: CSVESPTGGLSYEQYF.

The chain couples TRBV29-1 to TRBJ2-7; the TRBD1 assignment by TCRdb is unverifiable without DNA. The CDR3 length is 11 residues. Germline V gene lookup returns CDR1 SQVTM and CDR2 ANQGSEA. The CDR3: CSVGTAYEQYF.

The rearrangement joins TRBV29-1 to TRBJ2-7; the TCRdb D gene call, TRBD2, has no DNA to confirm it. CDR1 and CDR2 (germline): SQVTM, ANQGSEA. CDR3 size: 16 residues. The CDR3 sequence is CSIYTGLAGKPYEQYF.

The V and J genes are TRBV28 and TRBJ2-1; the TCRdb D gene call, TRBD2, has no DNA to confirm it. Germline CDR1 MDHEN, CDR2 SYDVKM. The CDR3 runs 15 residues. CDR3 in amino acids: CASSSDGLVGNEQFF. Using reference TRBV28 and TRBJ2-1 for the parts outside the CDR3, the full variable domain is DVKVTQSSRYLVKRTGEKVFLECVQDMDHENMFWYRQDPGLGLRLIYFSYDVKMKEKGDIPEGYSVSREKKERFSLILESASTNQTSMYLCASSSDGLVGNEQFFGPGTRLTVL.

The rearrangement uses TRBV4-3 and TRBJ2-7; there is no DNA to check the TCRdb D call of TRBD1. The CDR3 length is 18 residues. Per germline, CDR1 LGHNA and CDR2 YSLEER. The CDR3 spells CASSQDRIRTGPSYEQYF.

The chain carries TRBV7-2 and TRBJ2-3; TCRdb proposes TRBD2, but this gene call is untestable without DNA. Per the germline V gene, CDR1 is SGHTA and CDR2 is FQGNSA. CDR3 length: 16 amino acids. This CDR3 reads CASSFGGPGSTDTQYF.

This chain links TRBV5-1 with TRBJ1-5. CDR1 and CDR2 (germline): SGHRS, YFSETQ. CDR3 size: 13 residues. CDR3 sequence reads: CASSLASNQPQHF.

The chain is built from TRBV9 and TRBJ1-2; the D call from TCRdb, TRBD1, cannot be confirmed without DNA. The germline V gene encodes CDR1 SGDLS and CDR2 YYNGEE. CDR3 length equals 13 residues. The chain's CDR3 is CASSPQQDYGYTF.

CDR3 amino acids: CASSISGGTYEQYF. The V gene is TRBV7-6, the J gene TRBJ2-7. The CDR3 extends over 14 amino acids. The germline CDR1 and CDR2 sequences are SGHVS and FNYEAQ.

The chain carries TRBV18 and TRBJ2-3. The CDR3 sequence is 14 residues long. Germline CDR1 is KGHSH and CDR2 is LQKENI. The CDR3: CASSPDGYTDTQYF.

The chain couples TRBV28 to TRBJ2-1; with no DNA, the TCRdb D assignment of TRBD2 cannot be verified. This CDR3 has 15 amino acids. The V gene's germline CDR1 is MDHEN and CDR2 SYDVKM. The CDR3 is CASSLGLETYNEQFF.

The V gene is TRBV2, the J gene TRBJ2-7; the TRBD2 assignment by TCRdb is unverifiable without DNA. CDR3 length equals 13 residues. The germline CDR1 and CDR2 sequences are SNHLY and FYNNEI. CDR3: CASTGGYESPQYF. Supplemented by reference TRBV2 and TRBJ2-7, the full variable domain reads EPEVTQTPSHQVTQMGQEVILRCVPISNHLYFYWYRQILGQKVEFLVSFYNNEISEKSEIFDDQFSVERPDGSNFTLKIRSTKLEDSAMYFCASTGGYESPQYFGPGTRLTVT.

The rearrangement links TRBV10-1 to TRBJ1-1; TCRdb selects TRBD1, and the lack of DNA leaves this call unchecked. Germline V gene lookup returns CDR1 WNHNN and CDR2 SYGVQD (reference sequence). This CDR3 region has 13 residues. The CDR3 sequence is CATAQGEAAEAFF.

V gene TRBV7-2 combines with J gene TRBJ1-2. Germline V lookup: CDR1 SGHTA, CDR2 FQGNSA. The CDR3 consists of 13 residues. The CDR3 region is CASSLTGSSGYTF.

This chain uses TRBV6-4 with TRBJ2-1; lacking DNA, the TRBD1 call made by TCRdb goes unchecked. The germline V gene encodes CDR1 MRHNA and CDR2 SNTAGT. The CDR3 length is 16 residues. CDR3 sequence reads: CASSDGRRASYNEQFF.

This sequence joins TRBV12-3 or TRBV12-4 and TRBJ1-2; TCRdb's D call, TRBD1, is unchecked because there is no DNA. The CDR3 length is 13 residues. CDR3: CASSRGQGSGYTF.